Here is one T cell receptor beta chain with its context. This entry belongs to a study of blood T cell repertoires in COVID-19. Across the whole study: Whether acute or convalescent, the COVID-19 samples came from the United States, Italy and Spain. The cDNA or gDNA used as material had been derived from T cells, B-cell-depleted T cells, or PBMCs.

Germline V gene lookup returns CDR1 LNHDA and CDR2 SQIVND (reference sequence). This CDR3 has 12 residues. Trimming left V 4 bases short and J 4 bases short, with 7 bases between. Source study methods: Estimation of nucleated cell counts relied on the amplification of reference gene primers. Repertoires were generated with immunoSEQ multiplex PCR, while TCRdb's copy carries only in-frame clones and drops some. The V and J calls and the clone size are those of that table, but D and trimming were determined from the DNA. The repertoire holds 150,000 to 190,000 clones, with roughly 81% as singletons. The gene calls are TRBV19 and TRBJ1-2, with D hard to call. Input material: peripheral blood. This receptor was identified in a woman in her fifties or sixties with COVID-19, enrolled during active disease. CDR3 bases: TGTGCCAGTAGTAAACAGACCTATGGCTACACCTTC. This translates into CASSKQTYGYTF. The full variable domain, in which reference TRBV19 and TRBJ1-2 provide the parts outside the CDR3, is DGGITQSPKYLFRKEGQNVTLSCEQNLNHDAMYWYRQDPGQGLRLIYYSQIVNDFQKGDIAEGYSVSREKKESFPLTVTSAQKNPTAFYLCASSKQTYGYTFGSGTRLTVV.